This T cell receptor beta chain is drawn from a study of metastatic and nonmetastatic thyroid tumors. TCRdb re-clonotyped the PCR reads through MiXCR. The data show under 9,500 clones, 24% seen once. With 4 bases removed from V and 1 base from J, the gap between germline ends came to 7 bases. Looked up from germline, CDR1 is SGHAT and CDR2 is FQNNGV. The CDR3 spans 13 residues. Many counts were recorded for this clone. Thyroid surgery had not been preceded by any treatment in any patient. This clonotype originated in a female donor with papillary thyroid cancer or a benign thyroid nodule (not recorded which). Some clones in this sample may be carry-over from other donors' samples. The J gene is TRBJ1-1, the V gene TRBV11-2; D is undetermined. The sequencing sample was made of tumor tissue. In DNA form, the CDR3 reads TGTGCCAGCAGCTACACTCAGAACACTGAAGCTTTCTTT. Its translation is CASSYTQNTEAFF. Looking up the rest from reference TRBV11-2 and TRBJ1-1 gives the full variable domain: EAGVAQSPRYKIIEKRQSVAFWCNPISGHATLYWYQQILGQGPKLLIQFQNNGVVDDSQLPKDRFSAERLKGVDSTLKIQPAKLEDSAVYLCASSYTQNTEAFFGQGTRLTVV.